This T cell receptor (beta chain) was observed in a study of graft-versus-host responses after intestinal transplantation. Study results and limitations: The recipient marrow held GvH clones, and some of them showed up first in ileum or blood.

As regards this clone: The antigen is unknown.

Measured with immunoSEQ multiplex PCR; TCRdb has only the in-frame clones, and not every one. The table shows 60,000 or so clones, with around 91% occurring only once. The CDR3 sequence is 17 residues long. Germline CDR1 is GTSNPN and CDR2 is SVGIG (reference sequence). Trimming cost V 2 bases and J 0 bases, with 14 bases left between them. The chain carries TRBV30 and TRBJ1-6; D not certain. The sequence was collected from a human patient who received an intestinal transplant, so some T cells may come from the graft donor. Sample: PBMCs, taken roughly 120 days after intestinal transplantation. The CDR3 DNA reads as TGTGCCTGGAGTCCATGGAGTTCCAGCTCCTATAATTCACCCCTCCACTTT. Its translation is CAWSPWSSSSYNSPLHF. Drawing the rest from reference TRBV30 and TRBJ1-6, the complete variable domain is SQTIHQWPATLVQPVGSPLSLECTVEGTSNPNLYWYRQAAGRGLQLLFYSVGIGQISSEVPQNLSASRPQDRQFILSSKKLLLSDSGFYLCAWSPWSSSSYNSPLHFGNGTRLTVT.